The 22 T cell receptor beta chains given below trace back to one sample, sequenced in a study of blood T cell repertoires in COVID-19. Profiled with immunoSEQ multiplex PCR; TCRdb holds only in-frame clones, not every one. The sample carries fewer than 100,000 clones, about 85% recorded once. Source material: peripheral blood. The receptors were sampled from a man aged 70 or older with acute or convalescent COVID-19.

The chain links TRBV4-1 to TRBJ1-2; D is ambiguous. The V gene's germline CDR1 is MGHRA and CDR2 YSYEKL. This CDR3 is built from 13 residues. Trimming took off 3 bases at V and 4 bases at J, with 9 bases between the two ends. CDR3 in amino acids: CASSQQAAYGYTF. The CDR3 DNA reads TGCGCCAGCAGCCAGCAGGCAGCCTATGGCTACACCTTC.

This chain links TRBV5-5 with TRBJ1-2; perhaps TRBD1 as D (5 bases). The CDR3 extends over 14 amino acids. The V end was cut by 0 bases, the J end by 4 bases, with 10 bases between. Germline V lookup: CDR1 SGHKS, CDR2 YYEKEE (reference sequence). CDR3 nucleotide sequence: TGTGCCAGCAGCTTGGAACAGGTATCCTATGGCTACACCTTC. The encoded protein is CASSLEQVSYGYTF.

The V and J genes are TRBV6-5 and TRBJ1-1, with D perhaps TRBD1 (6 bases). Looked up from germline, CDR1 is MNHEY and CDR2 is SVGAGI. Deletions cut 4 bases from V and 5 bases from J, with 17 bases between. CDR3 length: 15 residues. The CDR3 is CASSWSGGLGTEAFF. DNA for the CDR3: TGTGCCAGCAGTTGGTCCGGGGGGCTAGGGACTGAAGCTTTCTTT.

The genes are TRBV30 and TRBJ1-4, with D perhaps matching TRBD1 (6 bases). The CDR3 runs 16 residues. V was pared by 0 bases and J by 7 bases, with 18 bases between. Germline V gene lookup returns CDR1 GTSNPN and CDR2 SVGIG (reference sequence). Here the CDR3 reads CAWSVRHGGLCEKLFF. CDR3 bases: TGTGCCTGGAGTGTCAGACACGGGGGGCTTTGTGAAAAACTGTTTTTT.

This chain joins TRBV7-9 and TRBJ2-3; 10 nucleotides line up with TRBD2. The CDR3 consists of 17 residues. V lost 1 base and J lost 3; bases outside the gene matches: 7. Looked up from germline, CDR1 is SEHNR and CDR2 is FQNEAQ (reference sequence). The CDR3 nucleotides are TGTGCCAGCAGCTTAGTCTCGATAGCGGGGGGAACAGATACGCAGTATTTT. Translation: CASSLVSIAGGTDTQYF. The whole variable domain, remainder taken from reference TRBV7-9 and TRBJ2-3, is DTGVSQNPRHKITKRGQNVTFRCDPISEHNRLYWYRQTLGQGPEFLTYFQNEAQLEKSRLLSDRFSAERPKGSFSTLEIQRTEQGDSAMYLCASSLVSIAGGTDTQYFGPGTRLTVL.

This clone was observed a few times. The chain links TRBV27 to TRBJ1-5; TRBD1 matches 9 bases. With 6 bases clipped from V and 6 bases from J, the junction kept 6 bases outside the gene matches. This CDR3 comprises 14 residues. Germline V CDR1 and CDR2: MNHEY, SMNVEV (reference sequence). CDR3 coding DNA: TGTGCCAGCAGCCGGACAGGGGAGATTCAGCCCCAGCATTTT. Protein: CASSRTGEIQPQHF.

V is TRBV28 and J is TRBJ1-2, with 7 bases fitting TRBD1. The CDR3 contains 13 residues. In germline, CDR1 is MDHEN, CDR2 SYDVKM. Unmatched junction bases numbered 3, after V lost 5 bases and J lost 3 bases. This CDR3 reads CASSTGTDYGYTF. The CDR3 DNA reads TGTGCCAGCAGTACCGGGACAGACTATGGCTACACCTTC.

The chain has TRBV4-1 and TRBJ2-3, with D perhaps TRBD1 (6 bases). Per germline, CDR1 MGHRA and CDR2 YSYEKL. The CDR3 has 18 amino acids. Trimming left V 5 bases short and J 1 base short, with 22 bases between. The CDR3 nucleotides are TGCGCCAGCAGCTTCGACACTACAGGGCGAGGGGGCACAGATACGCAGTATTTT. Amino acid sequence: CASSFDTTGRGGTDTQYF.

The J gene is TRBJ1-6, the V gene TRBV5-1, with 7 bases that match TRBD1. CDR3 size: 14 residues. Trimming took 4 bases from V and 5 from J; bases not matched to a gene: 3. Germline CDR1 and CDR2: SGHRS and YFSETQ. CDR3 nucleotide sequence: TGCGCCAGCAGCCCCGGGACAGATAATTCACCCCTCCACTTT. Its translation is CASSPGTDNSPLHF.

CDR3 loop: CASSLGTVNTEAFF. The CDR3 DNA follows: TGTGCCAGCAGCCTAGGGACAGTGAACACTGAAGCTTTCTTT. V usage is TRBV11-2 and J usage is TRBJ1-1, with 7 bases identical to TRBD1. The CDR3 length is 14 residues. Germline CDR1 SGHAT, CDR2 FQNNGV. V lost 5 bases to trimming and J lost 0 bases; unmatched junction nucleotides: 3.

The J gene is TRBJ1-2, the V gene TRBV15; weak D call: TRBD1 (5 bases). Germline-derived CDR1 and CDR2 are LNHNV and YYDKDF (reference sequence). Trimming pared 7 bases from V and 8 bases from J, leaving 20 bases between. The CDR3 has 14 residues. The CDR3 reads CATTLTGTAHGYTF. The CDR3 nucleotides read TGTGCCACCACCTTAACAGGCACCGCGCACGGCTACACCTTC.

The chain is built from TRBV28 and TRBJ1-4, with D uncertain. The CDR3 covers 12 residues. CDR1 is MDHEN, CDR2 SYDVKM, per germline. With 5 bases removed from V and 8 bases from J, the gap between germline ends came to 9 bases. The CDR3 sequence: CASSIVREKLFF. The CDR3 DNA follows: TGTGCCAGCAGTATTGTACGGGAAAAACTGTTTTTT.

The V call is TRBV19, the J call TRBJ1-5; no definite D call. Germline V gene sequence: CDR1 LNHDA, CDR2 SQIVND (reference sequence). With 7 bases removed from V and 0 bases from J, the gap between germline ends came to 16 bases. This CDR3 region has 16 residues. The CDR3 reads CASKAGGPYSNQPQHF. CDR3 DNA: TGTGCCAGTAAGGCAGGAGGCCCATATAGCAATCAGCCCCAGCATTTT.

This clone is a singleton in its sample. The chain's CDR3 is CASRLDGSNYGYTF. DNA for the CDR3: TGTGCCAGCAGATTGGACGGGAGTAACTATGGCTACACCTTC. This chain links TRBV28 with TRBJ1-2; no clear D. Looked up from germline, CDR1 is MDHEN and CDR2 is SYDVKM. The ends were cut back, 6 bases at V and 1 base at J, with 12 bases in the middle. This CDR3 is built from 14 residues.

With respect to this clone: The sample carries other DNA sequences with the same CDR3. The chain employs TRBV6-5 and TRBJ1-2; TRBD1 aligns across 7 bases. Looked up from germline, CDR1 is MNHEY and CDR2 is SVGAGI. The length of the CDR3 is 14 residues. Trimming cost V 4 bases and J 1 base; bases outside gene matches: 3. In DNA, the CDR3 is TGTGCCAGCAGTTTTAGACAGGGTAACTATGGCTACACCTTC. Translation: CASSFRQGNYGYTF.

The chain combines TRBV5-6 with TRBJ2-7; D is perhaps TRBD1 (6 bases). The germline gives CDR1 SGHDT, CDR2 YYEEEE. With 4 bases removed from V and 6 bases from J, the gap between germline ends came to 11 bases. The CDR3 is made up of 12 amino acids. The CDR3 region is CASSRTDTEQYF. CDR3 bases: TGTGCCAGCAGCCGGACAGATACCGAGCAGTACTTC.

The V call is TRBV6-5, the J call TRBJ2-3, with TRBD2 matching 7 bases. The CDR3 is made up of 15 amino acids. V was pared by 2 bases and J by 3 bases, with 5 bases of the junction left unmatched. The germline V gene encodes CDR1 MNHEY and CDR2 SVGAGI. CDR3 coding DNA: TGTGCCAGCAGTTACCAAGCGGGGCTAACAGATACGCAGTATTTT. Amino acid sequence: CASSYQAGLTDTQYF.

This chain connects TRBV29-1 to TRBJ1-5; tentatively, D is TRBD1 (5 bases). V was shortened by 7 bases and J by 8 bases, with 9 bases between the two germline ends. This CDR3 has 10 residues. Germline V lookup: CDR1 SQVTM, CDR2 ANQGSEA. The CDR3 coding sequence is TGCAGCGGGGTAGGGGAGCCCCAGCATTTT. The encoded protein is CSGVGEPQHF.

This chain joins TRBV5-1 and TRBJ1-4; 7 nucleotides align to TRBD1. CDR3 length: 16 amino acids. Germline values: CDR1 SGHRS, CDR2 YFSETQ. Trimming removed 4 bases from V and 6 bases from J; junction bases left unmatched: 12. The DNA for the CDR3 is TGCGCCAGCAGCCCAGGAGGGGGCTCTGCATATGAAAAACTGTTTTTT. Its protein is CASSPGGGSAYEKLFF.

The chain has TRBV24-1 and TRBJ2-5, with 8 bases identical to TRBD1. Trimming took 5 bases from V and 5 from J; bases not matched to a gene: 6. The CDR3 loop spans 14 amino acids. CDR1 KGHDR and CDR2 SFDVKD come from the germline V gene. The CDR3 here is CATSGTGRGETQYF. The CDR3 DNA reads as TGTGCCACCAGTGGGACAGGGCGAGGGGAGACCCAGTACTTC.

The V and J genes are TRBV6-2 or TRBV6-3 and TRBJ1-3, with TRBD1 as a possible D gene (5 bases). This CDR3 comprises 16 residues. V lost 0 bases and J lost 2, with 11 bases in between. CDR1 is MNHEY and CDR2 is SVGEGT in the germline V gene. The CDR3 sequence: CASSYSAREPGNTIYF. The CDR3 DNA reads as TGTGCCAGCAGTTACTCAGCCAGGGAACCTGGAAACACCATATATTTT.

In its sample, this clone was seen once. This sequence joins TRBV6-4 and TRBJ1-2; a weak D match, TRBD1 (5 bases). The CDR3 has 16 residues. Germline values: CDR1 MRHNA, CDR2 SNTAGT. Trimming cost V 2 bases and J 0 bases, with 13 bases left between them. CDR3 sequence: CASSDGPGGPNYGYTF. CDR3 nucleotide sequence: TGTGCCAGCAGTGACGGTCCCGGGGGACCTAACTATGGCTACACCTTC.